The T cell receptor beta chain described here comes from a study of beta chain features in type 1 diabetes (dated by TCRdb to the late 2010s). Regarding the study in general: Mean age, gender distribution, total cell number and subset yield did not differ between patients and healthy donors. Regulatory and stem cell-like memory subsets were isolated from only 8 patients and roughly eight healthy donors, whereas naive and central memory subsets came from all 30 or so donors. In the study, TCRB repertoires of sorted circulating CD4+ T cell subsets from recently diagnosed type 1 diabetes patients were compared with those of matched healthy donors. A total of 107,917,701 sorted cells were examined across all samples, and the number of cells per subset was strongly correlated with RNA yield.

The full study reports these points: The naive, central memory and regulatory TCRB repertoires appeared to resemble one another more closely among patients than among healthy donors. Shorter templates might be favored by PCR, yet because patient and control samples were amplified and corrected together, any such skew would affect both groups equally. Because cDNA was sequenced instead of genomic DNA, activated cells with high expression could be over-represented, although the groups did not differ in activation or CD3 levels. HLA sub-analyses involved small numbers of individuals, so any influence of HLA type on TCRB rearrangement remained unresolved. A moderate but significant shortening of TCRB CDR3 length was observed in type 1 diabetes patients in all four CD4+ subsets. At VDJ recombination sites, patients with type 1 diabetes made fewer insertions and deleted more nucleotides, a pattern implying thymic rearrangement abnormalities.

Including the terminal cysteine and phenylalanine, the CDR3 comprises 15 residues. CDR3 DNA only is kept here, 45 bases in frame from base 1. The germline ends are 13 bases apart after V is trimmed by 1 base and J by 6 bases. According to the germline V gene, CDR1 reads SGHAT and CDR2 reads FQNNGV. The High Capacity cDNA Reverse Transcription Kit was used to reverse transcribe all of the isolated RNA, meaning that expressed TCRB transcripts were what got sequenced. Deep immunoSEQ sequencing was performed on naive, central memory and regulatory T cell samples, with an average of roughly 3.6 million total reads per sample. Sorted cells were lysed in RLT buffer, and RNA was extracted using DNase-treated RNeasy Micro or Mini kits according to cell number. To prevent cross-contamination, every cell subset was processed on its own, while patient and healthy donor samples were processed together. TCRB sequences were amplified from cDNA with the immunoSEQ multiplex PCR, producing 87-bp fragments spanning the CDR3 region. The amplicons were sequenced using the Illumina HiSeq platform. The authors' pipeline ran thus. Synthetic template baselines were used to correct PCR bias computationally, reads within Hamming distance 2 were collapsed, and singletons that could not be merged were discarded. Reads were aligned to IMGT to assign V, D and J genes, CDR3 length, and insertions or deletions at six rearrangement sites. Within each subset, clonotype counts were normalized to the number of sorted cells before true diversity and Gini coefficients were calculated with the tcR R package. The overlap coefficient, calculated on TCRB nucleotide sequences, was used to measure repertoire sharing. TCRdb provides this immuneACCESS table in a form limited to in-frame rearrangements. Some clones are lacking; in checked studies, under half of them reflect an unresolved V gene, and why the rest are absent is not known. V and J calls and clone size follow that table, whereas D and trimming were derived from the DNA. This sample has nearly 350,000 clones in its table, and around 9% of those were observed once. More than 0.8% of the sample is held by the ten biggest clonotypes.

Each donor gave one peripheral blood draw, approximately 0.11 L on average, collected into heparinised tubes. Naive, central memory, regulatory and stem cell-like memory CD4+ T cells were sorted on a BD FACSAria II using a panel including CD45RO, CCR7, CD25, CD127, CD95 and CD27. Purity was above 95% for every sorted population. PBMCs were isolated right away by Lymphoprep density gradient centrifugation and were stained directly, without culture. Samples were stained and sorted in pairs, with one healthy donor and one patient per experiment, so that batch effects were minimized. As regards this clone: Its antigen remains unidentified. There are no base qualities to consult, and no much larger clone falls within one base.

The sample taken for sequencing was central memory CD4+ T cells from blood. The sequence links TRBV11-2 to TRBJ2-1; the D region may be TRBD1 or TRBD2, each matching 6 bases equally. The source is a man aged 25-45 years with type 1 diabetes. The CDR3 is CASSLGGGPLNEQFF. In nucleotides, the sequence is TGTGCCAGCAGCTTAGGAGGGGGGCCCCTCAATGAGCAGTTCTTC.